The 10 T cell receptor beta chains below come from one sample, sequenced in a study of glioma-infiltrating T cells after dendritic cell vaccination. Profiling relied on immunoSEQ multiplex PCR, and the TCRdb table lists in-frame clones only, not all of them. The sample holds 65,000 or so clones, around nine tenths seen once. Time point of the sample: after dendritic cell vaccination, including at tumor progression/relapse. The specimen comprised blood, sampled after dendritic cell vaccination. Every receptor here comes from a human donor with glioblastoma.

The chain employs TRBV6-5 and TRBJ1-3; D unclear. Per germline, CDR1 MNHEY and CDR2 SVGAGI. The CDR3 totals 15 residues. Trimming pared 6 bases from V and 6 bases from J, leaving 18 bases between. The CDR3 DNA sequence: TGTGCCAGCAGGCCGGGAGAAGGGCGGTTAAACACCATATATTTT. Protein product: CASRPGEGRLNTIYF.

V and J are TRBV6-5 and TRBJ1-3; 7 nucleotides line up with TRBD1. The V gene end was trimmed by 0 bases and the J gene end by 11 bases; junction bases not matched to a gene: 4. The CDR3 has 13 residues. Germline V CDR1 and CDR2: MNHEY, SVGAGI. The CDR3 reads CASSYSTGTAIYF. For the CDR3, the DNA is TGTGCCAGCAGTTACTCCACCGGGACAGCCATATATTTT.

J is TRBJ2-7 and V is TRBV5-1; weak D call: TRBD2 (5 bases). This CDR3 is 15 amino acids long. V was trimmed by 4 bases and J by 5 bases, leaving 19 bases between them. In germline, CDR1 is SGHRS, CDR2 YFSETQ. The CDR3 loop is CASSGPSGNSDEQYF. DNA of the CDR3: TGCGCCAGCAGCGGGCCCTCCGGGAACTCAGACGAGCAGTACTTC.

The chain employs TRBV6-5 and TRBJ2-5; 9 nucleotides match TRBD2. The CDR3 loop spans 14 amino acids. J gave up 6 bases and V 5 bases, and 7 bases lay outside the gene matches. Germline CDR1 is MNHEY and CDR2 is SVGAGI. The CDR3 bases are TGTGCCAGCAGTCGCGGCGGGACTAGCCAGACCCAGTACTTC. It is translated as CASSRGGTSQTQYF.

The chain combines TRBV4-1 with TRBJ2-7; perhaps TRBD1 as D (6 bases). The CDR3 is 15 residues long. Germline V lookup: CDR1 MGHRA, CDR2 YSYEKL. Trimming left V 3 bases short and J 1 base short, with 13 bases between. In DNA form, the CDR3 reads TGCGCCAGCAGCCAGCCTGACAGGTTGTCCTACGAGCAGTACTTC. Translation: CASSQPDRLSYEQYF.

This sequence joins TRBV5-1 and TRBJ2-7, with D uncertain. Trimming cost V 3 bases and J 0 bases, with 10 bases left between them. Germline CDR1 SGHRS, CDR2 YFSETQ. This CDR3 is 14 amino acids long. The CDR3 reads CASSSTAPSYEQYF. The DNA of the CDR3 is TGCGCCAGCAGCTCTACCGCCCCCTCCTACGAGCAGTACTTC.

The V gene is TRBV9, the J gene TRBJ2-4; 10 bases align to TRBD2. Germline V lookup: CDR1 SGDLS, CDR2 YYNGEE. The CDR3 sequence is 15 residues long. J gave up 8 bases and V 0 bases, and 5 bases lay outside the gene matches. CDR3 coding DNA: TGTGCCAGCAGCGTAGGTATAGCGGGGGGAGACATTCAGTACTTC. Translated, it gives CASSVGIAGGDIQYF.

This chain connects TRBV27 to TRBJ2-7, with 10 bases fitting TRBD2. The germline CDR1 and CDR2 sequences are MNHEY and SMNVEV (reference sequence). Germline trimming cut 7 bases from V and 2 bases from J; bases unmatched to any gene: 2. The length of the CDR3 is 13 residues. The chain's CDR3 is CASKLAGTYEQYF. The CDR3 nucleotides are TGTGCCAGCAAACTAGCGGGAACCTACGAGCAGTACTTC.

The chain combines TRBV7-2 with TRBJ2-2; no clear D. The germline V gene has CDR1 SGHTA and CDR2 FQGNSA. V lost 5 bases, J lost 0 bases, and 7 bases lay in between. CDR3 length: 14 residues. The DNA for the CDR3 is TGTGCCAGCAGCCCGCAGGCGAACACCGGGGAGCTGTTTTTT. It encodes CASSPQANTGELFF.

V is TRBV6-1 and J is TRBJ1-1; D is unclear. CDR1 is MNHNS and CDR2 is SASEGT in the germline V gene. The germline V and J ends were trimmed by 7 bases and 5 bases, with 14 bases remaining between them. The CDR3 loop spans 13 amino acids. CDR3 residues: CASIYPGGTEAFF. Here the CDR3 DNA reads TGTGCCAGCATCTACCCCGGCGGGACTGAAGCTTTCTTT.